These T cell receptor beta chains were read from a single sample in a study of control samples from healthy donors and cancer patients. Method: immunoSEQ multiplex PCR; TCRdb's copy keeps in-frame clones and lacks some. The table records about 49,000 clones, just over 85% of them present only once. The sequencing sample was made of PBMCs. The receptors were sampled from a woman between 45 and 65 years old with lung cancer. Both conserved end residues are part of each CDR3. The order of the fields is V gene, clone size, D gene, J gene, CDR3 length, CDR3 DNA, CDR3 protein. D genes are given only for firm matches. Only part of the rows carry a size: once, few, many, or a class if the clone is expanded.

v_gene: TRBV6-6; abundance: NA; d_gene: NA; j_gene: TRBJ2-7; len: 14; CDR3nt: TGTGCCAGCAGGAGGACCAACCTTAACTACGAGCAGTACTTC; CDR3aa: CASRRTNLNYEQYF
v_gene: TRBV4-2; abundance: NA; d_gene: NA; j_gene: TRBJ1-1; len: 15; CDR3nt: TGTGCCAGCAGCCAAGATCGTGGTATATTCAATGAAGCTTTCTTT; CDR3aa: CASSQDRGIFNEAFF
v_gene: TRBV7-2; abundance: NA; d_gene: NA; j_gene: TRBJ1-4; len: 14; CDR3nt: TGTGCCAGCAGCCCGCAGGCGATCAATGAAAAACTGTTTTTT; CDR3aa: CASSPQAINEKLFF
v_gene: TRBV19; abundance: NA; d_gene: NA; j_gene: TRBJ1-4; len: 15; CDR3nt: TGTGCCAGTAGTATTGGTTATGCAACTAATGAAAAACTGTTTTTT; CDR3aa: CASSIGYATNEKLFF
v_gene: TRBV25-1; abundance: NA; d_gene: TRBD1; j_gene: TRBJ1-1; len: 16; CDR3nt: TGTGCCAGCAGTGAATTTAGGACAGGGAAGAACACTGAAGCTTTCTTT; CDR3aa: CASSEFRTGKNTEAFF
v_gene: TRBV18; abundance: NA; d_gene: NA; j_gene: TRBJ1-2; len: 12; CDR3nt: TGTGCCAGCTCACCGAAAAGGGACGGCTACACCTTC; CDR3aa: CASSPKRDGYTF
v_gene: TRBV11-3; abundance: NA; d_gene: NA; j_gene: TRBJ2-7; len: 15; CDR3nt: TGTGCCAGCAGCCACGACAGGAAGAGCTCCTACGAGCAGTACTTC; CDR3aa: CASSHDRKSSYEQYF
v_gene: TRBV4-3; abundance: few; d_gene: NA; j_gene: TRBJ1-2; len: 15; CDR3nt: TGCGCCAGCAGCCAAGAACTGGGGCTCAACTATGGCTACACCTTC; CDR3aa: CASSQELGLNYGYTF
v_gene: TRBV3-1/TRBV3-2; abundance: NA; d_gene: TRBD2; j_gene: TRBJ2-6; len: 16; CDR3nt: TGTGCCAGCAGCAGCCGGGGGGGAACCGGGGCCAACGTCCTGACTTTC; CDR3aa: CASSSRGGTGANVLTF
v_gene: TRBV3-1/TRBV3-2; abundance: NA; d_gene: NA; j_gene: TRBJ1-2; len: 13; CDR3nt: TGTGCCAGCAGTGCCGACGCTAACTATGGCTACACCTTC; CDR3aa: CASSADANYGYTF
v_gene: TRBV5-4; abundance: NA; d_gene: TRBD2; j_gene: TRBJ2-7; len: 14; CDR3nt: TGTGCCAGCAGAATGGGGGGGGGAGTCTACGAGCAGTACTTC; CDR3aa: CASRMGGGVYEQYF
v_gene: TRBV28; abundance: NA; d_gene: NA; j_gene: TRBJ1-1; len: 13; CDR3nt: TGTGCCAGCAGTGCGAGGACAGTTAATGAAGCTTTCTTT; CDR3aa: CASSARTVNEAFF
v_gene: TRBV7-2; abundance: once; d_gene: TRBD2; j_gene: TRBJ2-7; len: 15; CDR3nt: TGTGCCAGCAGCTTAGGGCCGGGGGGGCAGTACGAGCAGTACTTC; CDR3aa: CASSLGPGGQYEQYF
v_gene: TRBV24-1; abundance: NA; d_gene: NA; j_gene: TRBJ1-1; len: 17; CDR3nt: TGTGCCACCAGTGATTCAAGGGGGAGGGGGGTGAACACTGAAGCTTTCTTT; CDR3aa: CATSDSRGRGVNTEAFF
v_gene: TRBV10-3; abundance: NA; d_gene: NA; j_gene: TRBJ2-1; len: 11; CDR3nt: TGTGCCATCAGCTATTACGATGAGCAGTTCTTC; CDR3aa: CAISYYDEQFF
v_gene: TRBV15; abundance: NA; d_gene: NA; j_gene: TRBJ2-7; len: 15; CDR3nt: TGTGCCACCAGCAGAGGGTCCGGACAGCCCTACGAGCAGTACTTC; CDR3aa: CATSRGSGQPYEQYF
v_gene: TRBV5-1; abundance: few; d_gene: NA; j_gene: TRBJ1-6; len: 16; CDR3nt: TGCGCCAGCAGCTTGAGGCCAGTTTTTTATAATTCACCCCTCCACTTT; CDR3aa: CASSLRPVFYNSPLHF
v_gene: TRBV5-1; abundance: NA; d_gene: NA; j_gene: TRBJ2-3; len: 15; CDR3nt: TGCGCCAGCAGCTTGGCCTTGGGCGCAACAGATACGCAGTATTTT; CDR3aa: CASSLALGATDTQYF
v_gene: TRBV7-9; abundance: NA; d_gene: NA; j_gene: TRBJ1-1; len: 15; CDR3nt: TGTGCCAGCAGCTTAGTCGGTAGGACCGACACTGAAGCTTTCTTT; CDR3aa: CASSLVGRTDTEAFF
v_gene: TRBV25-1; abundance: NA; d_gene: TRBD1; j_gene: TRBJ1-1; len: 15; CDR3nt: TGTGCCAGCAGTGAACAGGGGGCGCGGGTCACTGAAGCTTTCTTT; CDR3aa: CASSEQGARVTEAFF
v_gene: TRBV6-1; abundance: NA; d_gene: NA; j_gene: TRBJ1-3; len: 13; CDR3nt: TGTGCCAGCAGTGAAGGAGTCGACGACACCATATATTTT; CDR3aa: CASSEGVDDTIYF
v_gene: TRBV2; abundance: few; d_gene: NA; j_gene: TRBJ2-7; len: 13; CDR3nt: TGTGCCAGTGACCGGGGACCGAACTACGAGCAGTACTTC; CDR3aa: CASDRGPNYEQYF
v_gene: TRBV2; abundance: NA; d_gene: NA; j_gene: TRBJ1-2; len: 13; CDR3nt: TGTGCCAGCAGTGAAGTAGAAGGTCGAGGCTACACCTTC; CDR3aa: CASSEVEGRGYTF
v_gene: TRBV12-5; abundance: NA; d_gene: NA; j_gene: TRBJ1-6; len: 15; CDR3nt: TGTGCTAGTGGTGAACAGGGTTCTAATAATTCACCCCTCCACTTT; CDR3aa: CASGEQGSNNSPLHF
v_gene: TRBV9; abundance: NA; d_gene: NA; j_gene: TRBJ2-3; len: 13; CDR3nt: TGTGCCAGCAGCGGGACTCTCACAGATACGCAGTATTTT; CDR3aa: CASSGTLTDTQYF
v_gene: TRBV24-1; abundance: few; d_gene: NA; j_gene: TRBJ1-1; len: 13; CDR3nt: TGTGCCACCAGTGGCCCCGGGGGCCTCGAAGCTTTCTTT; CDR3aa: CATSGPGGLEAFF
v_gene: TRBV2; abundance: NA; d_gene: NA; j_gene: TRBJ1-1; len: 11; CDR3nt: TGTGCCAGCAGTGTCAGGATGAGAACTTTCTTT; CDR3aa: CASSVRMRTFF
v_gene: TRBV7-9; abundance: NA; d_gene: TRBD2; j_gene: TRBJ2-7; len: 14; CDR3nt: TGTGCCAGCACCCGGGAGGGAACGTCCTACGAGCAGTACTTC; CDR3aa: CASTREGTSYEQYF
v_gene: TRBV28; abundance: NA; d_gene: TRBD2; j_gene: TRBJ2-1; len: 14; CDR3nt: TGTGCCAGCAGTTTATTCGGGGGGGCGCGGGAGCAGTTCTTC; CDR3aa: CASSLFGGAREQFF
v_gene: TRBV7-9; abundance: NA; d_gene: TRBD1; j_gene: TRBJ2-2; len: 15; CDR3nt: TGTGCCAGCAGCAAGGGACAGGAGAACACCGGGGAGCTGTTTTTT; CDR3aa: CASSKGQENTGELFF
v_gene: TRBV28; abundance: NA; d_gene: NA; j_gene: TRBJ1-1; len: 14; CDR3nt: TGTGCCAGCAGTTGGACGGTTCTGAACACTGAAGCTTTCTTT; CDR3aa: CASSWTVLNTEAFF
v_gene: TRBV18; abundance: NA; d_gene: TRBD1; j_gene: TRBJ1-6; len: 18; CDR3nt: TGTGCCAGCTCACCACCGGGGGGCGTACAGGGGATAAGCTCACCCCTCCACTTT; CDR3aa: CASSPPGGVQGISSPLHF
v_gene: TRBV5-4; abundance: NA; d_gene: NA; j_gene: TRBJ1-3; len: 13; CDR3nt: TGTGCCAGCAGCTCTATCTCTGGAAACACCATATATTTT; CDR3aa: CASSSISGNTIYF
v_gene: TRBV5-8; abundance: NA; d_gene: NA; j_gene: TRBJ2-5; len: 13; CDR3nt: TGTGCCAGCAGCCCCCGACGTTGGGAGACCCAGTACTTC; CDR3aa: CASSPRRWETQYF
v_gene: TRBV24-1; abundance: once; d_gene: NA; j_gene: TRBJ2-3; len: 15; CDR3nt: TGTGCCACCAGTGACACTAAGACAGTTCCCTTTATGCAGTATTTT; CDR3aa: CATSDTKTVPFMQYF
v_gene: TRBV28; abundance: NA; d_gene: NA; j_gene: TRBJ2-3; len: 13; CDR3nt: TGTGCCACTCTAGCCGGAGGTACAGATACGCAGTATTTT; CDR3aa: CATLAGGTDTQYF
v_gene: TRBV28; abundance: NA; d_gene: NA; j_gene: TRBJ2-3; len: 15; CDR3nt: TGTGCCAGCAGTTTACCCTCGGGCAAGGCAGATACGCAGTATTTT; CDR3aa: CASSLPSGKADTQYF
v_gene: TRBV5-4; abundance: NA; d_gene: NA; j_gene: TRBJ2-5; len: 13; CDR3nt: TGTGCCAGCAGCTTCGGGATTCAAGAGACCCAGTACTTC; CDR3aa: CASSFGIQETQYF
v_gene: TRBV24-1; abundance: once; d_gene: TRBD1; j_gene: TRBJ2-3; len: 16; CDR3nt: TGTGCCACCAGTGACGGCGGGACAGGGGAAGCAGATACGCAGTATTTT; CDR3aa: CATSDGGTGEADTQYF
v_gene: TRBV5-1; abundance: NA; d_gene: NA; j_gene: TRBJ1-2; len: 12; CDR3nt: TGCGCCAGCAGTTCGTCCGGGGACGGCTACACCTTC; CDR3aa: CASSSSGDGYTF
v_gene: TRBV27; abundance: NA; d_gene: NA; j_gene: TRBJ2-5; len: 17; CDR3nt: TGTGCCAGCAGTTTAAAAGGCACGGGGATTCACCAAGAGACCCAGTACTTC; CDR3aa: CASSLKGTGIHQETQYF
v_gene: TRBV6-5; abundance: NA; d_gene: TRBD1; j_gene: TRBJ1-1; len: 15; CDR3nt: TGTGCCAGCAGCACAGGGGGTCTACTGAACACTGAAGCTTTCTTT; CDR3aa: CASSTGGLLNTEAFF
v_gene: TRBV6-5; abundance: once; d_gene: NA; j_gene: TRBJ1-2; len: 14; CDR3nt: TGTGCCAGCACAAGCATAGGCAGGGTCCATGGCTACACCTTC; CDR3aa: CASTSIGRVHGYTF
v_gene: TRBV28; abundance: NA; d_gene: TRBD2; j_gene: TRBJ2-1; len: 14; CDR3nt: TGTGCCAGCAGTTTAACGGCGGGGGGGCCGGTTTCGTTCTTC; CDR3aa: CASSLTAGGPVSFF
v_gene: TRBV5-1; abundance: NA; d_gene: NA; j_gene: TRBJ1-1; len: 15; CDR3nt: TGCGCCAGCAGCTGGTCACAGGAGTGGGGCACTGAAGCTTTCTTT; CDR3aa: CASSWSQEWGTEAFF
v_gene: TRBV29-1; abundance: NA; d_gene: TRBD1; j_gene: TRBJ2-2; len: 17; CDR3nt: TGCAGCGTTGAAGACCCTCGACAGGGGGCCGACACCGGGGAGCTGTTTTTT; CDR3aa: CSVEDPRQGADTGELFF
v_gene: TRBV28; abundance: NA; d_gene: TRBD1; j_gene: TRBJ2-2; len: 15; CDR3nt: TGTGCCAGCAGTTTGGGACAGCCTGGTCTCGGGGAGCTGTTTTTT; CDR3aa: CASSLGQPGLGELFF
v_gene: TRBV24-1; abundance: NA; d_gene: TRBD1; j_gene: TRBJ1-4; len: 16; CDR3nt: TGTGCCACCAGTGATCGTACCGGGACAGGGGATGAAAAACTGTTTTTT; CDR3aa: CATSDRTGTGDEKLFF
v_gene: TRBV7-9; abundance: NA; d_gene: NA; j_gene: TRBJ1-5; len: 13; CDR3nt: TGTGCCAGCAGCTTAAACGCCCTGGAGCCCCAGCATTTT; CDR3aa: CASSLNALEPQHF
v_gene: TRBV19; abundance: NA; d_gene: NA; j_gene: TRBJ1-5; len: 16; CDR3nt: TGTGCCAGTAGTATTCGCGGAGGGCAGGGAGATCAGCCCCAGCATTTT; CDR3aa: CASSIRGGQGDQPQHF
v_gene: TRBV29-1; abundance: NA; d_gene: TRBD1; j_gene: TRBJ1-5; len: 12; CDR3nt: TGCAGCGTTGGGGACAGGGGCCAGCCCCAGCATTTT; CDR3aa: CSVGDRGQPQHF